The source of this TCR beta chain is a study of T cells in tuberculosis. Stated time point: new active TB diagnosis, blood taken before or within 7 days of starting treatment. Assay used: immunoSEQ multiplex PCR; TCRdb lists only in-frame clones, some missing. The top ten hold under 15% of the sample, which has tens of thousands of clones, over 75% seen once. V was trimmed by 0 bases and J by 2 bases, leaving 7 bases between them. The CDR3 has 13 residues. Germline CDR1 is GTSNPN and CDR2 is SVGIG (reference sequence). The sequence derives from an adult with tuberculosis. The chain carries TRBV30 and TRBJ1-1; D call uncertain. Sequences were derived from PBMCs, sampled at tuberculosis diagnosis. The CDR3 bases are TGTGCCTGGAGTGTACAGATTAACACTGAAGCTTTCTTT. It specifies CAWSVQINTEAFF.